This T cell receptor beta chain derives from a study of shared clonotypes between healthy human individuals. Overall study results and limits: Generally, naive subsets (rather than memory subsets) showed larger estimated richness. Clonotype sharing across a few donors was observed for around 4.8% of naive CD4 clonotypes. The study found lower generation probabilities in non-shared clonotypes than in those shared by all four donors.

Sequencing was at deep level. The method was immunoSEQ multiplex PCR; TCRdb's version includes in-frame clones alone and lacks a portion of them. Among 850,000 to 1,100,000 clones listed, 60% to 80% were seen once. The CDR3 is 14 residues long. Germline-derived CDR1 and CDR2 are MDHEN and SYDVKM. V lost 7 bases and J lost 6, with 17 bases in between. Of note for this clone: Its target is not known.

The clonotype originates from a man between 18 and 35 years old in good health. Some clones in this sample may be carry-over from other donors' samples. The sample was memory CD4+ T cells from PBMCs. Subset given: CD45RA-negative fraction. The rearrangement uses TRBV28 and TRBJ2-3, with D perhaps TRBD1 or TRBD2 (5 bases each). As DNA, the CDR3 is TGTGCCAGCACCCTATGGGGGACCCCGGATACGCAGTATTTT. It encodes CASTLWGTPDTQYF.